The 8 T cell receptor beta chains below come from one sample, sequenced in a study of read filtering for tumor transcriptome and immune sequencing. From about 400 ng of RNA, a library with molecular barcoded alpha/delta and beta/gamma adaptors was made. TCRdb used MiXCR to reprocess the reads, holding one entry per CDR3 protein. This table has under 150,000 distinct CDR3 sequences, 13% appearing once. Sequencing was performed on a population of CD138-negative cells sorted from bone marrow. All receptors come from a donor aged 40 or over with multiple myeloma.

This clonotype was seen ten or more times. V and J are TRBV24-1 and TRBJ2-7; 10 bases align to TRBD2. There are 13 residues in the CDR3. Germline V gene lookup returns CDR1 KGHDR and CDR2 SFDVKD. Losses at the gene ends were 4 bases for V and 6 bases for J; bases not matched to a gene: 2. DNA of the CDR3: TGTGCCACCAGTGAACTAGCGGGATCCGAGCAGTACTTC. Its protein product is CATSELAGSEQYF.

This clonotype was recorded many times. The rearrangement uses TRBV29-1 and TRBJ2-1; 12 nucleotides line up with TRBD2. V lost 2 bases and J lost 5; bases outside the gene matches: 7. Germline loops: CDR1 SQVTM, CDR2 ANQGSEA. The CDR3 contains 16 residues. The CDR3 is CSVETLLAGGHNEQFF. CDR3 nucleotide sequence: TGCAGCGTTGAAACCTTACTAGCGGGAGGACACAATGAGCAGTTCTTC.

Of note for this clonotype: This may be a read error, as it is one base from a much larger clone. The genes are TRBV2 and TRBJ2-7; TRBD2 matches 7 bases. The germline CDR1 and CDR2 sequences are SNHLY and FYNNEI. The CDR3 is 14 amino acids. V lost 7 bases to trimming and J lost 2 bases; unmatched junction nucleotides: 8. This chain's CDR3 is CASTRRGVTYEQYF. The CDR3 region has the DNA TGTGCCAGCACCCGACGGGGGGTGACCTACGAGCAGTACTTC.

This clonotype was detected ten times or more. The V gene is TRBV5-6, the J gene TRBJ1-3; D not resolved. The ends were cut back, 6 bases at V and 2 bases at J, with 12 bases in the middle. The CDR3 has 14 amino acids. Germline V gives CDR1 SGHDT, CDR2 YYEEEE. The CDR3 coding sequence is TGTGCCAGCACCCGGCGGGGAACTGGAAACACCATATATTTT. It yields the protein CASTRRGTGNTIYF. Full variable domain (outside the CDR3, taken from reference TRBV5-6 and TRBJ1-3): DAGVTQSPTHLIKTRGQQVTLRCSPKSGHDTVSWYQQALGQGPQFIFQYYEEEERQRGNFPDRFSGHQFPNYSSELNVNALLLGDSALYLCASTRRGTGNTIYFGEGSWLTVV.

This clonotype occurred many times. The chain combines TRBV7-3 with TRBJ2-1; 11 positions agree with TRBD2. This CDR3 spans 16 amino acids. Per the germline V gene, CDR1 is SGHTA and CDR2 is FQGTGA. V dropped 3 bases and J dropped 7; count of bases not matched to a gene: 8. CDR3 region: CASSFHSGRAPNEQFF. In nucleotides, the CDR3 is TGTGCCAGCAGCTTCCATAGCGGGAGGGCCCCAAATGAGCAGTTCTTC.

This chain uses TRBV5-1 with TRBJ2-5, with D perhaps matching TRBD2 (6 bases). The V end lost 0 bases, the J end lost 4 bases, and 13 bases lay between the germline ends. Germline CDR1 is SGHRS and CDR2 is YFSETQ. This CDR3 has 15 residues. The CDR3 nucleotides read TGCGCCAGCAGCTTGGCGGGAGCGGAGAGAGAGACCCAGTACTTC. Protein sequence: CASSLAGAERETQYF.

This clonotype was picked up many times. The chain employs TRBV7-6 and TRBJ2-1; TRBD2 agrees at 14 bases. This CDR3 comprises 20 residues. Per germline, CDR1 SGHVS and CDR2 FNYEAQ. V was pared by 5 bases and J by 0 bases, with 12 bases of the junction left unmatched. DNA for the CDR3: TGTGCCAGCAGCCCTAGGCTAGGGGGGACTAGCGGGAGCTCCTACAATGAGCAGTTCTTC. Its protein product is CASSPRLGGTSGSSYNEQFF.

Worth noting for this clonotype: Likely a read error: the CDR3 ends without its conserved phenylalanine or tryptophan. The DNA is omitted, as the CDR3 cannot be located on it reliably, and the CDR3 follows TCRdb's listing. This rearrangement joins TRBV4-1 to TRBJ2-1; the tabulated D call, TRBD2, remains unverified against the DNA. The CDR3 numbers 13 amino acids, ends counted. Germline CDR1 reads MGHRA; CDR2 reads YSYEKL. The CDR3 sequence is CASSSDFHNEQLY.